Below, 15 T cell receptor beta chains from the same sample are listed, as sequenced in a study of blood T cell repertoires in COVID-19. This table comes from immunoSEQ multiplex PCR, and its TCRdb copy is limited to in-frame clones, with some not included. Of 200,000 or so clones in the sample, 70% to 85% are singletons; the top ten hold 6.5% to 8.5%. Material: peripheral blood. All receptors come from a human donor with acute or convalescent COVID-19. The donor label of this sample is uncertain.

V and J are TRBV2 and TRBJ2-7; D gene uncertain. V was trimmed by 3 bases and J by 3 bases, leaving 6 bases between them. The CDR3 is 12 residues long. Germline lookup yields CDR1 SNHLY and CDR2 FYNNEI. The CDR3 loop is CASSDPFYEQYF. Written as DNA, the CDR3 is TGTGCCAGCAGTGACCCGTTCTACGAGCAGTACTTC. Together with reference TRBV2 and TRBJ2-7, the CDR3 gives the full variable domain: EPEVTQTPSHQVTQMGQEVILRCVPISNHLYFYWYRQILGQKVEFLVSFYNNEISEKSEIFDDQFSVERPDGSNFTLKIRSTKLEDSAMYFCASSDPFYEQYFGPGTRLTVT.

V and J are TRBV12-3 or TRBV12-4 and TRBJ1-5; TRBD1 might be the D (5 bases). CDR3 length: 13 residues. Trimming left V 5 bases short and J 7 bases short, with 12 bases between. The CDR3 sequence: CASSGQGLQPQHF. CDR3 in DNA: TGTGCCAGCAGTGGGCAGGGCCTCCAGCCCCAGCATTTT.

The rearrangement uses TRBV21-1 and TRBJ1-1; TRBD1 is taken as the D call from the table, unchecked against the DNA. TRBV21-1 is a listed pseudogene. The CDR3 contains 16 residues. CDR3 residues: CASSRPPGTVNTEAFF. DNA of the CDR3: TGTGCCAGCAGCCGTCCACCCGGGACAGTGAACACTGAAGCTTTCTTT.

The chain is built from TRBV29-1 and TRBJ2-3; 16 positions agree with TRBD2. CDR3 size: 18 residues. Per germline, CDR1 SQVTM and CDR2 ANQGSEA. After removal of 5 bases from V and 2 bases from J, the junction contained 10 bases not matched to a gene. The CDR3, as DNA: TGCAGCGTTAGGGGACTAGCGGGAGGGAGGCAGAACACAGATACGCAGTATTTT. Protein product: CSVRGLAGGRQNTDTQYF.

The V call is TRBV6-5, the J call TRBJ1-3; 7 nucleotides align to TRBD1. CDR1 is MNHEY and CDR2 is SVGAGI in the germline V gene. The junction had 7 bases not matched to a gene; V was cut back by 6 bases and J by 2 bases. CDR3 size: 15 residues. The DNA of the CDR3 is TGTGCCAGCAGCCTACAGGGGTTCGCTGGAAACACCATATATTTT. Its translation: CASSLQGFAGNTIYF.

This chain connects TRBV11-2 to TRBJ2-7; 7 nucleotides match TRBD1. There are 13 residues in the CDR3. CDR1 is SGHAT and CDR2 is FQNNGV in the germline V gene. V trimming: 1 base; J trimming: 6 bases; junction bases outside the gene matches: 3. This chain's CDR3 is CASSLVGGREQYF. CDR3 DNA: TGTGCCAGCAGCTTAGTAGGGGGCCGCGAGCAGTACTTC.

This clone was recorded many times. This rearrangement joins TRBV5-1 to TRBJ2-7, with TRBD2 matching over 11 bases. The germline CDR1 and CDR2 sequences are SGHRS and YFSETQ. CDR3 length: 15 amino acids. With 2 bases clipped from V and 2 bases from J, the junction kept 3 bases outside the gene matches. The CDR3 DNA reads TGCGCCAGCAGCTTAGGACTAGCGGGTACCTACGAGCAGTACTTC. Amino acid sequence: CASSLGLAGTYEQYF.

The V gene is TRBV6-5, the J gene TRBJ2-5; D may be TRBD2 (6 bases). The germline CDR1 and CDR2 sequences are MNHEY and SVGAGI. Trimming pared 6 bases from V and 3 bases from J, leaving 11 bases between. This CDR3 has 13 residues. CDR3 sequence reads: CASSKPGEETQYF. CDR3 nucleotide sequence: TGTGCCAGCAGCAAACCGGGAGAAGAGACCCAGTACTTC.

In DNA form, the CDR3 reads TGCGCCAGCAGCCGTGGACTAGCGGGAAGGAATGAGCAGTTCTTC. Residues: CASSRGLAGRNEQFF. The chain links TRBV4-3 to TRBJ2-1, with 12 bases that match TRBD2. The CDR3 has 15 residues. Germline CDR1 LGHNA, CDR2 YSLEER. The trim removed 4 bases at V and 7 bases at J, leaving 5 bases unmatched.

This chain uses TRBV5-1 with TRBJ1-4; D not certain. V shed 2 bases and J shed 4 bases, with 9 bases lying between them. CDR3 size: 14 residues. The germline V gene has CDR1 SGHRS and CDR2 YFSETQ. CDR3 nucleotides: TGCGCCAGCAGCTTTGAACAGAATAATGAAAAACTGTTTTTT. It specifies CASSFEQNNEKLFF.

The rearrangement uses TRBV6-5 and TRBJ1-2, with 7 positions matching TRBD1. Germline CDR1 MNHEY, CDR2 SVGAGI. The V gene end was trimmed by 4 bases and the J gene end by 5 bases; junction bases not matched to a gene: 1. The CDR3 sequence is 12 residues long. CDR3 coding DNA: TGTGCCAGCAGTTCACAGGGGTATGGCTACACCTTC. Its translation is CASSSQGYGYTF.

The chain joins TRBV5-1 to TRBJ2-2; TRBD2 aligns across 10 bases. This CDR3 comprises 15 residues. The V gene's germline CDR1 is SGHRS and CDR2 YFSETQ. J was trimmed by 6 bases and V by 6 bases; bases with no gene match: 8. CDR3 sequence (DNA): TGCGCCAGCATTGAGCGGGAGGGCCCCCCCGGGGAGCTGTTTTTT. Protein sequence: CASIEREGPPGELFF.

The chain carries TRBV27 and TRBJ1-5; TRBD1 might be the D (6 bases). The germline CDR1 and CDR2 sequences are MNHEY and SMNVEV (reference sequence). Trimming removed 2 bases at V and 6 bases at J, with 8 bases between. The CDR3 totals 13 residues. CDR3 bases: TGTGCCAGCAGTTTAATGGGGGCTCAGCCCCAGCATTTT. This encodes CASSLMGAQPQHF.

This rearrangement joins TRBV28 to TRBJ1-5, with TRBD1 as a possible D gene (6 bases). Trimming shortened V by 8 bases and J by 4 bases, and 15 bases separated the two germline ends. CDR3 length: 14 residues. Germline V CDR1 and CDR2: MDHEN, SYDVKM. Here the CDR3 reads CASHGGQQNQPQHF. The CDR3 coding sequence is TGTGCCAGCCACGGAGGACAGCAGAATCAGCCCCAGCATTTT.

V gene TRBV14 combines with J gene TRBJ2-7; TRBD2 agrees at 10 bases. This CDR3 region has 12 residues. Trimming removed 5 bases from V and 10 bases from J; junction bases left unmatched: 5. CDR1 and CDR2 from the germline V gene are SGHDN and FVKESK. This chain's CDR3 is CASSYSGGGQYF. The CDR3 nucleotides read TGTGCCAGCAGCTACAGCGGGGGGGGCCAGTACTTC.